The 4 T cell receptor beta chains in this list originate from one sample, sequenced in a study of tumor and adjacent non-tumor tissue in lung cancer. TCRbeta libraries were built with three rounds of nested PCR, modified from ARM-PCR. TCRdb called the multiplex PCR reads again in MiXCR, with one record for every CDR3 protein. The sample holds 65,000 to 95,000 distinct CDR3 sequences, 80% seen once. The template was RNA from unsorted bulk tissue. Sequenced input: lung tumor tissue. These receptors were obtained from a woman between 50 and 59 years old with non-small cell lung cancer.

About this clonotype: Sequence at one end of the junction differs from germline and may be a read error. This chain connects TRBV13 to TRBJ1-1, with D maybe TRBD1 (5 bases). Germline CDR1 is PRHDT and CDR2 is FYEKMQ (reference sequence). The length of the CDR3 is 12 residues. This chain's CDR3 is CASRSQGDGALF. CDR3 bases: TGTGCCAGCAGGTCACAAGGGGATGGAGCTTTATTT. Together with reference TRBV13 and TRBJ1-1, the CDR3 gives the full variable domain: AAGVIQSPRHLIKEKRETATLKCYPIPRHDTVYWYQQGPGQDPQFLISFYEKMQSDKGSIPDRFSAQQFSDYHSELNMSSLELGDSALYFCASRSQGDGALFGQGTRLTVV.

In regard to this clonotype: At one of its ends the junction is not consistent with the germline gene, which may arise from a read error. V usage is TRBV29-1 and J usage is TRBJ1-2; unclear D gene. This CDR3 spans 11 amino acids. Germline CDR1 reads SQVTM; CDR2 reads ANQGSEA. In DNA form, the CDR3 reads TGCAGCCTTGTTCTGGGCCATGGCTACACTTTC. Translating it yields CSLVLGHGYTF. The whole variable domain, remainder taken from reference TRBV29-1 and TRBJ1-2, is SAVISQKPSRDICQRGTSLTIQCQVDSQVTMMFWYRQQPGQSLTLIATANQGSEATYESGFVIDKFPISRPNLTFSTLTVSNMSPEDSSIYLCSLVLGHGYTFGSGTRLTVV.

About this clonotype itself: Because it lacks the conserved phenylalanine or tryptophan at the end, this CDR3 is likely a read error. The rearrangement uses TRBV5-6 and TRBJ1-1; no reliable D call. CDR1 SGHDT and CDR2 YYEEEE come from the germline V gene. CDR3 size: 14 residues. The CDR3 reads CASTLSLSRREAFY. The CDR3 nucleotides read TGTGCCAGCACCTTGTCGTTGTCCAGGCGGGAAGCTTTCTAT.

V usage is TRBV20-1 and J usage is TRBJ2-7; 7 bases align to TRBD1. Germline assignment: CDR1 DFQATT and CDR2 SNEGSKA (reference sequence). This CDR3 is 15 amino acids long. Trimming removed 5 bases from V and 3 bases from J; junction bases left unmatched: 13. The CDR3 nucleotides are TGCAGTGCTGCCTCCGCACAGGGGAATCTCTACGAGCAGTACTTC. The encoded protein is CSAASAQGNLYEQYF.